A single sample gave rise to the 20 T cell receptor beta chains below, sequenced in a study of naive and memory T cell subsets. Specified treatment: skin biopsy from PPD injection site in Mantoux-positive individual. A UMI-containing oligonucleotide was joined by 3' ligation to the TCR cDNA template. The SP2 primer and nested alpha and beta constant region primers amplified ligated cDNA in four rounds. TCRdb passed the UMI-ligation and nested PCR reads through MiXCR, listing each CDR3 protein once. The sample has around 20,000 distinct CDR3 sequences; approximately 6.5% are singletons. Here the sequenced sample was skin, taken from a tuberculin skin test site. All receptors come from an adult in good health.

This clonotype appeared many times. The chain uses TRBV15 and TRBJ1-1; no definite D call. The V and J ends lost 5 bases and 5 bases respectively, with 12 bases between them. The CDR3 has 13 residues. In germline, CDR1 is LNHNV, CDR2 YYDKDF (reference sequence). The CDR3 region is CATSPPERTEAFF. CDR3 sequence (DNA): TGTGCCACCAGCCCTCCTGAGCGGACTGAAGCTTTCTTT.

This clonotype came up many times. This chain uses TRBV11-2 with TRBJ2-1; D gene unclear. V lost 1 base, J lost 8 bases, and 6 bases lay in between. The germline V gene encodes CDR1 SGHAT and CDR2 FQNNGV. CDR3 size: 12 residues. The CDR3 region has the DNA TGTGCCAGCAGCTTAGTTGTTCATGAGCAGTTCTTC. Translating it yields CASSLVVHEQFF.

V gene TRBV27 combines with J gene TRBJ2-1, with TRBD2 matching over 7 bases. The CDR3 is 16 residues long. Trimming removed 5 bases from V and 7 bases from J; junction bases left unmatched: 14. Germline values: CDR1 MNHEY, CDR2 SMNVEV (reference sequence). CDR3 residues: CASSPEMLAALNEQFF. DNA of the CDR3: TGTGCCAGCAGTCCAGAGATGCTAGCGGCCCTTAATGAGCAGTTCTTC.

By frequency in the sample, this clonotype is large. The chain employs TRBV6-2 or TRBV6-3 and TRBJ1-1; D is possibly TRBD1 (6 bases). With 6 bases removed from V and 4 bases from J, the gap between germline ends came to 15 bases. The CDR3 has 14 amino acids. Germline V gene lookup returns CDR1 MNHEY and CDR2 SVGEGT. The DNA of the CDR3 is TGTGCCAGCAGACCACAGGGTTTAATCACTGAAGCTTTCTTT. It specifies CASRPQGLITEAFF.

The sample holds a few counts of this clonotype. The gene calls are TRBV6-6 and TRBJ1-5, with D unclear. CDR1 and CDR2 (germline): MNHNY, SVGAGI (reference sequence). V dropped 5 bases and J dropped 4 bases, with 6 bases sitting between them. This CDR3 has 12 residues. The CDR3 DNA reads as TGTGCCAGCAGTGGACCTAATCAGCCCCAGCATTTT. This codes for CASSGPNQPQHF.

This clonotype came up many times. Here the CDR3 reads CASSLGGSGNEQFF. The CDR3 nucleotides are TGTGCCAGCAGTTTAGGGGGATCGGGCAATGAGCAGTTCTTC. This chain uses TRBV12-3 or TRBV12-4 with TRBJ2-1; D gene ambiguous. CDR3 length equals 14 residues. Trimming cost V 1 base and J 6 bases, with 10 bases left between them.

This clonotype is labeled as medium-sized (0.01 to 0.1%). This sequence joins TRBV29-1 and TRBJ2-5; D remains unclear. Trimming shortened V by 4 bases and J by 2 bases, and 8 bases separated the two germline ends. This CDR3 spans 12 amino acids. Germline CDR1 and CDR2: SQVTM and ANQGSEA. The CDR3 region is CSVVRAQETQYF. In DNA form, the CDR3 reads TGCAGCGTTGTCCGCGCTCAAGAGACCCAGTACTTC.

This clonotype was observed a handful of times. The chain employs TRBV5-1 and TRBJ2-2, with D possibly matching TRBD1 (5 bases). CDR3 size: 14 residues. V was clipped by 4 bases and J by 1 base, with 8 bases between them. Per germline, CDR1 SGHRS and CDR2 YFSETQ. The CDR3 region is CASSTTGNTGELFF. The CDR3 bases are TGCGCCAGCAGCACTACAGGGAACACCGGGGAGCTGTTTTTT.

This clonotype occurred many times. The genes are TRBV12-3 or TRBV12-4 and TRBJ2-1; 15 nucleotides align to TRBD2. J gave up 4 bases and V 5 bases, and 9 bases lay outside the gene matches. This CDR3 has 18 amino acids. The CDR3, as DNA: TGTGCCAGCAGTAAGGGACTAGCGGGAGGCCATAGATACAATGAGCAGTTCTTC. It translates to CASSKGLAGGHRYNEQFF.

Points on this clonotype: A read error is possible here, since a much larger clone lies one base away. It is likely a read error, because the conserved phenylalanine at the end of the CDR3 is missing. J is TRBJ1-5 and V is TRBV7-9, with TRBD1 as a possible D gene (5 bases). The germline V and J ends were trimmed by 1 base and 11 bases, with 9 bases remaining between them. This CDR3 contains 12 residues. Per the germline V gene, CDR1 is SEHNR and CDR2 is FQNEAQ (reference sequence). The CDR3 is CASSLEGTAQHY. The CDR3 DNA reads as TGTGCCAGCAGCTTAGAAGGGACGGCCCAGCATTAT.

This clonotype was seen at least ten times. The chain is built from TRBV5-4 and TRBJ1-5, with a possible D match to TRBD1 (5 bases). The ends were cut back, 5 bases at V and 0 bases at J, with 12 bases in the middle. Germline CDR1 is SGHNT and CDR2 is YYREEE (reference sequence). The CDR3 is 15 residues long. CDR3 nucleotide sequence: TGTGCCAGCAGTTCCGGGACGGATAGCAATCAGCCCCAGCATTTT. It encodes CASSSGTDSNQPQHF.

This clonotype has at least ten counts. The CDR3, as DNA: TGCGCCAGCAGCCTGGGCCGTGGTAATGAAAAACTGTTTTTT. It is translated as CASSLGRGNEKLFF. This chain connects TRBV4-1 to TRBJ1-4; D gene ambiguous. Germline V lookup: CDR1 MGHRA, CDR2 YSYEKL. Trimming pared 4 bases from V and 4 bases from J, leaving 10 bases between. This CDR3 spans 14 amino acids.

This clonotype was observed many times. V is TRBV20-1 and J is TRBJ2-7; TRBD2 might be the D (5 bases). Germline V gives CDR1 DFQATT, CDR2 SNEGSKA (reference sequence). The CDR3 length is 13 residues. V was clipped by 6 bases and J by 1 base, with 13 bases between them. The CDR3 bases are TGCAGTGCCGCCCAAACGGGATCCTACGAGCAGTACTTC. Its protein is CSAAQTGSYEQYF.

This clonotype was seen repeatedly, ten times or more. The genes are TRBV28 and TRBJ2-1; TRBD2 matches 8 bases. CDR1 and CDR2 from the germline V gene are MDHEN and SYDVKM. The CDR3 has 12 amino acids. The CDR3 protein is CATGTSYNEQFF. In DNA form, the CDR3 reads TGTGCGACCGGGACTAGCTACAATGAGCAGTTCTTC.

Within the sample, this clonotype is medium-sized (0.01 to 0.1%). V and J are TRBV6-1 and TRBJ2-5, with 7 bases fitting TRBD1. The CDR3 has 15 residues. The ends lost 2 bases at V and 0 bases at J; junction bases unmatched: 3. From germline, CDR1 is MNHNS and CDR2 SASEGT. CDR3 nucleotides: TGTGCCAGCAGTGAACTAACAGGGGACCAAGAGACCCAGTACTTC. Translated: CASSELTGDQETQYF.

This clonotype was counted ten times or more. The rearrangement links TRBV28 to TRBJ2-5; TRBD2 agrees at 7 bases. CDR3 size: 12 residues. Germline V gene sequence: CDR1 MDHEN, CDR2 SYDVKM. With V trimmed by 4 bases and J by 7 bases, 3 bases remained unmatched. The CDR3 DNA is TGTGCCAGCAGTTGGGGGGGAGGGACCCAGTACTTC. This translates into CASSWGGGTQYF.

This rearrangement joins TRBV5-8 to TRBJ1-1, with 9 nucleotides matching TRBD1. The ends lost 0 bases at V and 6 bases at J; junction bases unmatched: 6. This CDR3 region has 15 residues. Looked up from germline, CDR1 is SGHTS and CDR2 is YDEGEE. CDR3 region: CASSLVGQGIAEAFF. For the CDR3, the DNA is TGTGCCAGCAGCTTGGTAGGACAGGGGATCGCTGAAGCTTTCTTT.

This clonotype was recorded at least ten times. The chain carries TRBV2 and TRBJ2-1, with unresolved D. Trimming stripped 4 bases from V and 6 bases from J, with 19 bases between. Germline CDR1 and CDR2: SNHLY and FYNNEI. This CDR3 contains 16 residues. In DNA, the CDR3 is TGTGCCAGCAGTGTGACTCACCTCGCGCGGAGCAATGAGCAGTTCTTC. Translated: CASSVTHLARSNEQFF.

The J gene is TRBJ1-6, the V gene TRBV21-1; TRBD1 reflects the table's D call only, with no check against the DNA. TRBV21-1 is a listed pseudogene. The CDR3 sequence is 20 residues long. CDR3 region: CASSERQESPLSSYNSPHHF. CDR3 nucleotides: TGTGCCAGCAGCGAGCGACAGGAGAGTCCCTTAAGCTCCTATAATTCACCCCACCACTTT.

Comment on this clonotype: With a much larger clone just one base away, this may be a read error. The chain joins TRBV7-9 to TRBJ1-1; the D is unclear. CDR3 length equals 15 residues. Germline lookup yields CDR1 SEHNR and CDR2 FQNEAQ (reference sequence). CDR3 nucleotides: TGTGCCAGCAGCTTAGGACTGGCCCGGAACACTGAAGCTTACTTT. Encoded protein: CASSLGLARNTEAYF.